The 10 T cell receptor beta chains presented below share a single source sample, sequenced in a study of T-cell reconstitution after alpha-beta-depleted transplantation in children. The authors prepared the TCRbeta library with unique molecular identifiers. In TCRdb, the PCR reads were re-called with MiXCR into one record per CDR3 protein. This table has 300,000 to 400,000 distinct CDR3 sequences, 15% to 20% appearing once. Sequences were derived from PBMCs, mostly from graft donor cells, sampled 360 days after TCRalphabeta/CD19-depleted stem cell transplant. Receptor source: a male patient aged 2-9 years who had a stem cell transplant for acute lymphoblastic leukemia, so the T cells may come from the graft donor.

This chain links TRBV11-2 with TRBJ2-1, with TRBD2 as a possible D gene (6 bases). Germline values: CDR1 SGHAT, CDR2 FQNNGV. Trimming pared 2 bases from V and 2 bases from J, leaving 10 bases between. CDR3 size: 15 residues. The CDR3 coding sequence is TGTGCCAGCAGCTTATATCTAGCGACCTACAATGAGCAGTTCTTC. It is translated as CASSLYLATYNEQFF.

This clonotype was seen repeatedly, ten times or more. The chain uses TRBV27 and TRBJ2-1, with TRBD2 identical over 7 bases. Per the germline V gene, CDR1 is MNHEY and CDR2 is SMNVEV (reference sequence). The CDR3 totals 16 residues. V trimming: 2 bases; J trimming: 4 bases; junction bases outside the gene matches: 8. The CDR3 reads CASSLVAGVGYNEQFF. For the CDR3, the DNA is TGTGCCAGCAGTTTAGTGGCGGGAGTGGGTTACAATGAGCAGTTCTTC.

This clonotype occurred a few times. The J gene is TRBJ2-7, the V gene TRBV7-9; D unclear. The CDR3 has 13 residues. Trimming shortened V by 3 bases and J by 0 bases, and 6 bases separated the two germline ends. CDR1 is SEHNR, CDR2 FQNEAQ, per germline (reference sequence). CDR3 nucleotide sequence: TGTGCCAGCAGCTTCGACAACTCCTACGAGCAGTACTTC. This codes for CASSFDNSYEQYF.

This clonotype was seen repeatedly, ten times or more. The chain carries TRBV27 and TRBJ1-6; no firm D call. The CDR3 is 13 residues long. Germline loops: CDR1 MNHEY, CDR2 SMNVEV (reference sequence). Between the trimmed V and J ends, which lost 2 bases and 6 bases, there was a span of 5 bases. The CDR3 here is CASSLQFNSPLHF. The CDR3 nucleotides are TGTGCCAGCAGTTTACAGTTTAATTCACCCCTCCACTTT.

This rearrangement joins TRBV5-5 to TRBJ2-5; unclear D gene. Germline V gene sequence: CDR1 SGHKS, CDR2 YYEKEE (reference sequence). V lost 2 bases, J lost 5 bases, and 13 bases lay in between. There are 14 residues in the CDR3. The CDR3 loop is CASSFGVQGETQYF. The CDR3 DNA follows: TGTGCCAGCAGCTTCGGAGTGCAAGGGGAGACCCAGTACTTC.

This clonotype was recorded a few times. V is TRBV5-1 and J is TRBJ2-2, with unresolved D. The germline V gene has CDR1 SGHRS and CDR2 YFSETQ. Trimming took 0 bases from V and 7 from J, leaving 7 bases between them. This CDR3 has 13 residues. This CDR3 is CASSLVLDGELFF. CDR3 sequence (DNA): TGCGCCAGCAGCTTGGTTCTTGACGGGGAGCTGTTTTTT.

This clonotype was observed at least ten times. V and J are TRBV5-1 and TRBJ2-1; unclear D gene. The CDR3 totals 13 residues. CDR1 is SGHRS, CDR2 YFSETQ, per germline. Trimming cost V 5 bases and J 3 bases, with 9 bases left between them. The CDR3 nucleotides are TGCGCCAGCAGTCAGAGCGACTACAATGAGCAGTTCTTC. Residues: CASSQSDYNEQFF.

The genes are TRBV5-1 and TRBJ2-2; possibly TRBD2 for D (5 bases). V gave up 4 bases and J gave up 2 bases, with 15 bases separating them. The CDR3 has 16 amino acids. Germline CDR1 SGHRS, CDR2 YFSETQ. Here the CDR3 reads CASSASGLSNTGELFF. The DNA of the CDR3 is TGCGCCAGCAGCGCCAGCGGCCTGTCTAACACCGGGGAGCTGTTTTTT.

This clonotype was picked up a small number of times. The chain couples TRBV7-2 to TRBJ2-1, with 8 bases matching TRBD2. The CDR3 contains 16 residues. Germline trimming cut 2 bases from V and 5 bases from J; bases unmatched to any gene: 8. Looked up from germline, CDR1 is SGHTA and CDR2 is FQGNSA. In DNA, the CDR3 is TGTGCCAGCAGCTTACTACCGGGACTAGTAAACAATGAGCAGTTCTTC. Protein product: CASSLLPGLVNNEQFF.

The V call is TRBV3-1, the J call TRBJ2-1; no reliable D call. Germline V gives CDR1 LGHDT, CDR2 YNNKEL (reference sequence). CDR3 length: 15 residues. V lost 1 base, J lost 7 bases, and 14 bases lay in between. CDR3 protein: CASSQGGLGRNEQFF. In DNA, the CDR3 is TGTGCCAGCAGCCAAGGTGGGTTGGGCCGAAATGAGCAGTTCTTC.